This note documents a single T cell receptor beta chain sequence. This clonotype was counted between two and nine times. Its recognized antigen is unknown. No quality values exist for individual bases; no much larger clone is one base distant. The sample belongs to a study of CD8 T cells in ankylosing spondylitis (dated by TCRdb to 2015 to 2018). Turning to the overall study: T cell receptor beta repertoires were profiled in healthy donors and ankylosing spondylitis patients so that disease-linked TCR variants could be found. In total, the full study cohort was made up of about 99 healthy donors and 25 to 30 ankylosing spondylitis patients. Samples of peripheral blood were taken, and for ankylosing spondylitis patients, synovial fluid was collected as well.

Study-level results and caveats: The disease-linked clones showed a CD8+ phenotype and occurred at relatively low frequencies in peripheral blood. Blood from ankylosing spondylitis patients appeared to be characterized by a TCR beta motif composed of about eight highly homologous amino acid variants. Significant enrichment of the disease-linked clones was reported in matched synovial fluid samples from ankylosing spondylitis patients. Some motif variants were previously reported in synovial fluid and blood of reactive arthritis patients, suggesting common disease-initiation mechanisms.

The germline V and J ends show losses of 2 bases and 6 bases respectively, and no gene match explains 11 bases of the junction. As encoded in the germline V gene, CDR1 is MRHNA while CDR2 is SNTAGT. The cysteine opens and the phenylalanine closes a CDR3 of 17 amino acids. Just CDR3 DNA is preserved here, 51 bases in frame from base 1. Sequencing took place on an Illumina HiSeq 2500. Quantitative 5'-RACE with molecular barcodes was the method used to prepare the TCR beta libraries. Regarding the original processing steps: To identify disease-linked TCR variants, a new computational method was used, one built on a probabilistic model of VDJ rearrangement. TCRdb reprocessed the public reads (quality trimming at Q25 with fastp, clone calling with MiXCR) and kept in-frame beta chains. Each record represents a unique CDR3 protein, reported with the most common genes and DNA among its rows. The V and J calls here are based on TCRdb, not the publication. Here the sample has 400,000 or so distinct CDR3 sequences; 25% to 30% occur a single time. In total, the top ten clones hold over 0.8% of the sample.

The receptor chain draws on TRBV6-4 and TRBJ2-1, and 9 junctional nucleotides match TRBD2. This TCR came from a male donor with ankylosing spondylitis. The sample comprised blood, either unsorted or a sorted T cell fraction (not recorded which). The base sequence is TGTGCCAGCAGTGACACGTCCCGAGCGGGAGGATTCAATGAGCAGTTCTTC. Translated, it gives CASSDTSRAGGFNEQFF.